This entry describes one T cell receptor (beta chain). Its target is unknown. TCRdb re-called the 5' RACE reads and shows each CDR3 protein once, DNA omitted. The sample includes some 450,000 distinct CDR3 sequences. This specimen belongs to a study of T cells expressing NK-cell markers. Study-wide context: Sorted CD3+CD56+NKG2C+, CD3+CD56+NKG2C- and CD3+CD56-NKG2C+ T-cell subsets were beta-chain profiled. In the group of eight sequenced donors, seven were HCMV-seropositive and one was seronegative.

The CDR3 has 13 residues. Per the germline V gene, CDR1 is DFQATT and CDR2 is SNEGSKA (reference sequence). Study observations and caveats: Of CD8+ T cells, 1.0-7.0% belonged to dominant NKG2C+ clonotypes in several donors. Dominance of the CD3+CD56-NKG2C+ fraction by these clonotypes also held in several donors.

Sequenced input: blood T cells: a sorted CD56 or NKG2C T cell subset, CD4+ or CD8+ T cells, or bulk PBMC T cells (not recorded which). This rearrangement joins TRBV20-1 to TRBJ2-1; TCRdb picks TRBD1, but there is no DNA to check that call. The sequence derives from a woman between 18 and 70 years old in good health. This CDR3 is CSASPGQGREQFF.